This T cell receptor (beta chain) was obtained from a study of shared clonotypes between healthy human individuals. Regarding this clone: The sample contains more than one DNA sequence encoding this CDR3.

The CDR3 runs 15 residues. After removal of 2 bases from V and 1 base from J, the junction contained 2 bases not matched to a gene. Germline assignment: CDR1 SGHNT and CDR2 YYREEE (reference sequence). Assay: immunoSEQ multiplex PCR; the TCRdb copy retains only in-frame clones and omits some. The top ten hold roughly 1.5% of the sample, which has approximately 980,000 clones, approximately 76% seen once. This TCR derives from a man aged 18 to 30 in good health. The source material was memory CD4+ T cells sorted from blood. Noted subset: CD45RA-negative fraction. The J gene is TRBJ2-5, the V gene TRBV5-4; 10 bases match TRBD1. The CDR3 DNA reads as TGTGCCAGCAGCTTAGGGGACAGGGGCCAAGAGACCCAGTACTTC. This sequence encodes CASSLGDRGQETQYF.